This T cell receptor (beta chain) originates from a study of shared clonotypes between healthy human individuals. Germline V gene sequence: CDR1 SGHTA, CDR2 FQGNSA. Trimming took off 5 bases at V and 1 base at J, with 12 bases between the two ends. CDR3 size: 14 residues. TCRdb keeps only in-frame clones here, not all; method: immunoSEQ multiplex PCR. Among hundreds of thousands of clones, 74% were seen once, and the ten largest hold over 1.5%. V and J are TRBV7-2 and TRBJ2-7; D gene unclear. The sample consisted of memory CD4+ T cells sorted from blood. Stated subset: CD45RA-negative fraction. This TCR derives from a woman between 25 and 40 years old in good health. CDR3 nucleotides: TGTGCCAGCAGCAGCCGGTCTGGATCCTACGAGCAGTACTTC. Its protein is CASSSRSGSYEQYF.